Here is one TCR beta chain with its context. The junction had 7 bases not matched to a gene; V was cut back by 7 bases and J by 6 bases. CDR1 MNHEY and CDR2 SMNVEV come from the germline V gene (reference sequence). CDR3 size: 14 residues. The entry originates in a study of control samples from healthy donors and cancer patients. Assay: immunoSEQ multiplex PCR; the TCRdb copy retains only in-frame clones and omits some. The sample lists around 72,000 clones, more than 75% occurring once. Sequencing was carried out using blood. The chain is built from TRBV27 and TRBJ2-1; 9 bases are a match to TRBD1. The clonotype was recovered from a man aged 50-60 years in good health. The CDR3 DNA follows: TGTGCCAGCAAAGTCCCGGGACAGGGCAATGAGCAGTTCTTC. Amino acids: CASKVPGQGNEQFF.